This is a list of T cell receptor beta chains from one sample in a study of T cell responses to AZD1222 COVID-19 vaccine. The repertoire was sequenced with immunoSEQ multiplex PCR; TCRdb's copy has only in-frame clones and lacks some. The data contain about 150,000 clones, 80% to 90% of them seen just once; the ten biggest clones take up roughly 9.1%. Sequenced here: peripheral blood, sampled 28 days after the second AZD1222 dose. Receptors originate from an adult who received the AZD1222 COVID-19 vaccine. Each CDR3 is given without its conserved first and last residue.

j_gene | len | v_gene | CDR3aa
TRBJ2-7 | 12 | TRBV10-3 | ATQSGTSGYEQY
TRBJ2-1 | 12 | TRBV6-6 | ASSSGQAYNEQF
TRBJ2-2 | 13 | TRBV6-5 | ASSSGQKNTGELF
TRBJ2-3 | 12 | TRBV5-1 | ASSLGDAVLTQY
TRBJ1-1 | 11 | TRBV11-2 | ASSLAHQTEAF
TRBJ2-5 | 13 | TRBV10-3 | AISESAASQETQY
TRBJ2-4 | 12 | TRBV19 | ASSTTGTGNIQY
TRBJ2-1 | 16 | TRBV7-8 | ASSLRLAGVGSYNEQF
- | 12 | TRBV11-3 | ASSLNQGSGELF
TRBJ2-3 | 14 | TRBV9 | ASSVGGTSATDTQY
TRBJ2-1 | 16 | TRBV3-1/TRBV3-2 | ASSQDWREVSSYNEQF
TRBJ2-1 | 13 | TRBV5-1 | ASSSTGEIYNEQF
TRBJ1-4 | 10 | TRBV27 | ASSHTNEKLF
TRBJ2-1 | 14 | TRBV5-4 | ASSFSGRAGHNEQF
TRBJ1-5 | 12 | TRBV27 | ASRGGRGLQPQH
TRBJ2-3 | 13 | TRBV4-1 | ASSQGVQAADTQY
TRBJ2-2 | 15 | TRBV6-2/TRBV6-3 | ASSQPLGGSDTGELF
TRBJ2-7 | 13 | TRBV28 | ASSLLNPPAYEQY
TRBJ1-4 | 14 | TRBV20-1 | SASAQGRSTNEKLF
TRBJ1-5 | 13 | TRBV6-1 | ASSEQGARDQPQH
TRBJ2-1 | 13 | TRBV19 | ASSIPSGRGHEQF
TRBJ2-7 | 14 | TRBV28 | ASSAPTSGIRDEQY
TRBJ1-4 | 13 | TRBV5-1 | ASSLDPGSFEKLF
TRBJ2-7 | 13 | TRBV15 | ATSSSDRLSYEQY
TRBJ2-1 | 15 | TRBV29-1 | SVEGEASGWRPNEQF
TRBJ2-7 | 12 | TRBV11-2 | ASSLRRQTYEQY
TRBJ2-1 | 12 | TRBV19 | ASSIGGTYNEQF
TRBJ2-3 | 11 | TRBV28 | ALGREAPDTQY